This T cell receptor beta chain was sequenced for a study of cytomegalovirus exposure and HLA in healthy donors. Unrecorded immune exposure was likely among donors, who were nominally healthy when sampled. 13 Jbeta primers and 60 Vbeta primers were used for the PCR. The protocol was immunoSEQ multiplex PCR, while the TCRdb copy is restricted to in-frame clones and leaves out a portion. Here the sample spans more than 95,000 clones, less than 85% being singletons. As concerns this clone: Its antigen remains unidentified.

General study points: For presence/absence analyses, sequencing depth was assumed to be roughly uniform across donors. Many donors carried some public TCRs, although rarity characterized most TCR sequences. The authors enumerated 164 TCR beta chains as linked to cytomegalovirus.

J was trimmed by 6 bases and V by 2 bases; bases with no gene match: 6. This CDR3 spans 16 amino acids. Germline loops: CDR1 LGHNT, CDR2 FRNRAP. V and J are TRBV12-5 and TRBJ2-1, with 11 bases fitting TRBD2. Sequencing used PBMCs. The TCR sequence derives from a man between 18 and 29 years old in good health and CMV-seropositive. CDR3 coding DNA: TGTGCTAGTGGTTTGATAGCGGGGGGGTTCTCCAATGAGCAGTTCTTC. It encodes CASGLIAGGFSNEQFF.